Below are 11 T cell receptor beta chains sequenced from a single sample in a study of human T cells and chemical hapten exposure. From the RACE reads, TCRdb called clonotypes with MiXCR, one entry per CDR3 protein. The table lists 95,000 to 150,000 distinct CDR3 sequences, 11% of them singletons. Time point: patch test 3, about 24 weeks after DPC sensitization. Noted treatment: therapeutic diphenylcyclopropenone sensitization with weekly scalp DPC. Sample: whole blood, taken in connection with sensitization to the hapten diphenylcyclopropenone (DPC). The receptors come from a woman aged 45-59 years with alopecia areata. Some clones in this sample may be carry-over from other donors' samples.

This clonotype was counted a few times. This chain connects TRBV20-1 to TRBJ1-2; D gene unclear. The CDR3 is made up of 15 amino acids. V lost 2 bases and J 2 bases, leaving 15 bases between the germline ends. Per the germline V gene, CDR1 is DFQATT and CDR2 is SNEGSKA (reference sequence). The CDR3 loop reads CSARPGEKPNYGYTF. CDR3 sequence (DNA): TGCAGTGCTAGACCCGGGGAGAAGCCCAACTATGGCTACACCTTC.

This clonotype was counted only a few times. V usage is TRBV29-1 and J usage is TRBJ1-5, with unresolved D. The CDR3 runs 13 residues. Germline assignment: CDR1 SQVTM and CDR2 ANQGSEA. Trimming left V 4 bases short and J 0 bases short, with 7 bases between. The CDR3 sequence is CSVVGDSNQPQHF. Written as DNA, the CDR3 is TGCAGCGTTGTTGGAGATAGCAATCAGCCCCAGCATTTT.

This clonotype was picked up many times. This rearrangement joins TRBV28 to TRBJ1-2; D gene uncertain. Germline V lookup: CDR1 MDHEN, CDR2 SYDVKM. V gave up 4 bases and J gave up 5 bases, with 5 bases separating them. The CDR3 totals 11 residues. DNA of the CDR3: TGTGCCAGCAGTTCCCGGTATGGCTACACCTTC. It translates to CASSSRYGYTF.

This sequence joins TRBV20-1 and TRBJ2-3, with 8 bases identical to TRBD2. The ends lost 5 bases at V and 5 bases at J; junction bases unmatched: 12. Per germline, CDR1 DFQATT and CDR2 SNEGSKA (reference sequence). The CDR3 consists of 15 residues. CDR3 protein: CSAHPGGPTQDTQYF. CDR3 DNA: TGCAGTGCTCATCCGGGAGGGCCGACACAAGATACGCAGTATTTT.

This clonotype was detected ten times or more. This sequence joins TRBV29-1 and TRBJ2-4; TRBD1 is a possible D gene (5 bases). The CDR3 is made up of 16 amino acids. The V end lost 2 bases, the J end lost 9 bases, and 23 bases lay between the germline ends. Per the germline V gene, CDR1 is SQVTM and CDR2 is ANQGSEA. CDR3 nucleotides: TGCAGCGTTGAAATGTGGCAGGGCGCCCCGGTCCGCATTCAGTACTTC. Translated, it gives CSVEMWQGAPVRIQYF. Supplemented by reference TRBV29-1 and TRBJ2-4, the full variable domain reads SAVISQKPSRDICQRGTSLTIQCQVDSQVTMMFWYRQQPGQSLTLIATANQGSEATYESGFVIDKFPISRPNLTFSTLTVSNMSPEDSSIYLCSVEMWQGAPVRIQYFGAGTRLSVL.

J is TRBJ2-7 and V is TRBV20-1; 11 bases match TRBD2. In germline, CDR1 is DFQATT, CDR2 SNEGSKA (reference sequence). The CDR3 sequence is 14 residues long. With V trimmed by 5 bases and J by 3 bases, 6 bases remained unmatched. The CDR3 here is CSAGTSGRLYEQYF. CDR3 nucleotides: TGCAGTGCTGGGACTAGCGGACGACTCTACGAGCAGTACTTC.

CDR3 residues: CASGLGTGTDTQYF. The CDR3 nucleotides are TGTGCTAGTGGTTTGGGGACAGGAACAGATACGCAGTATTTT. The genes are TRBV12-5 and TRBJ2-3; 7 bases are shared with TRBD1. The germline CDR1 and CDR2 sequences are LGHNT and FRNRAP. The CDR3 is made up of 14 amino acids. Trimming removed 1 base from V and 3 bases from J; junction bases left unmatched: 1. The whole variable domain, remainder taken from reference TRBV12-5 and TRBJ2-3, is DARVTQTPRHKVTEMGQEVTMRCQPILGHNTVFWYRQTMMQGLELLAYFRNRAPLDDSGMPKDRFSAEMPDATLATLKIQPSEPRDSAVYFCASGLGTGTDTQYFGPGTRLTVL.

As regards this clonotype: A read error may explain this, as a much larger clone is one base away. The chain couples TRBV20-1 to TRBJ2-3; TRBD1 aligns across 8 bases. CDR1 is DFQATT, CDR2 SNEGSKA, per germline (reference sequence). Unmatched junction bases numbered 2, after V lost 5 bases and J lost 4 bases. The length of the CDR3 is 12 residues. The CDR3 loop is CSAGRGPDTQYF. Here the CDR3 DNA reads TGCAGTGCTGGCAGGGGGCCAGATACGCAGTATTTT.

There are many counts of this clonotype. V gene TRBV5-1 combines with J gene TRBJ2-5, with 12 bases fitting TRBD2. CDR3 length equals 16 residues. Germline loops: CDR1 SGHRS, CDR2 YFSETQ. V trimming: 4 bases; J trimming: 4 bases; junction bases outside the gene matches: 8. DNA of the CDR3: TGCGCCAGCAGCACAACCGGGACTAGCGGGTCAGAGACCCAGTACTTC. Its translation: CASSTTGTSGSETQYF.

The chain employs TRBV27 and TRBJ2-7; D ambiguous. In germline, CDR1 is MNHEY, CDR2 SMNVEV (reference sequence). CDR3 size: 13 residues. Trimming stripped 2 bases from V and 5 bases from J, with 10 bases between. The CDR3 region is CASSLLPGNEQYF. The CDR3 nucleotides are TGTGCCAGCAGTTTACTTCCAGGCAACGAGCAGTACTTC.

The chain recombines TRBV27 with TRBJ1-6; D remains ambiguous. Germline assignment: CDR1 MNHEY and CDR2 SMNVEV (reference sequence). The CDR3 is made up of 13 amino acids. V lost 4 bases, J lost 6 bases, and 7 bases lay in between. CDR3 nucleotide sequence: TGTGCCAGCAGTTCAACGGGTAATTCACCCCTCCACTTT. Amino acid sequence: CASSSTGNSPLHF.